Following are 5 T cell receptor beta chains from one sample sequenced in a study of blood T cells in healthy people across ages. The authors ran a second PCR of roughly 6 to 12 cycles using a sample-barcoded 5' primer and a J-beta primer mix. In TCRdb, the 5' RACE reads were re-called with MiXCR into one record per CDR3 protein. The sample holds roughly 1.4 million distinct CDR3 sequences, approximately 63% seen once. The sequenced material came from blood. These receptors were collected from a man aged 18 to 29 in good health.

V gene TRBV12-3 or TRBV12-4 combines with J gene TRBJ2-7; no clear D gene. V was clipped by 9 bases and J by 1 base, with 16 bases between them. The CDR3 is made up of 14 amino acids. The CDR3 spells CASSTDGWSYEQYF. The CDR3, as DNA: TGTGCCAGTAGCACGGACGGTTGGTCCTACGAGCAGTACTTC.

This chain connects TRBV4-3 to TRBJ1-2; 7 bases agree with TRBD1. This CDR3 spans 15 amino acids. The J segment lost 4 bases and the V segment lost 1 base, leaving 6 bases of the junction unmatched. The germline CDR1 and CDR2 sequences are LGHNA and YSLEER. The CDR3 DNA reads TGCGCCAGCAGCCAAGGGTATAACAGGGGCTATGGCTACACCTTC. This translates into CASSQGYNRGYGYTF.

V gene TRBV15 combines with J gene TRBJ2-3, with D perhaps matching TRBD1 or TRBD2 (5 bases each). CDR3 length: 16 residues. The V gene's germline CDR1 is LNHNV and CDR2 YYDKDF (reference sequence). The V end was cut by 4 bases, the J end by 5 bases, with 19 bases between. The DNA of the CDR3 is TGTGCCACCAGCATTCCGGAAACGGGGCTAGGAGATACGCAGTATTTT. Protein sequence: CATSIPETGLGDTQYF.

About this clonotype: At one boundary the junction diverges from the germline segment, which might be a read error. The J gene is TRBJ1-2, the V gene TRBV5-1; D is perhaps TRBD1 (5 bases). Germline values: CDR1 SGHRS, CDR2 YFSETQ. The CDR3 runs to 17 residues. CDR3 sequence: CASSFLGFAGPSYGYAF. The CDR3 DNA sequence: TGCGCCAGCAGCTTCCTGGGTTTCGCAGGGCCTAGCTATGGCTACGCCTTC.

This clonotype was detected a few times. J is TRBJ2-1 and V is TRBV7-2; 10 bases align to TRBD2. TRBJ2-7 explains the end of the DNA better; the J call may be wrong. CDR1 and CDR2 from the germline V gene are SGHTA and FQGNSA. This CDR3 has 18 residues. CDR3 residues: CASSLAGSGGFSYNEQYF. CDR3 nucleotides: TGTGCCAGCAGCTTAGCGGGTAGCGGGGGGTTCTCCTACAATGAGCAGTACTTC.